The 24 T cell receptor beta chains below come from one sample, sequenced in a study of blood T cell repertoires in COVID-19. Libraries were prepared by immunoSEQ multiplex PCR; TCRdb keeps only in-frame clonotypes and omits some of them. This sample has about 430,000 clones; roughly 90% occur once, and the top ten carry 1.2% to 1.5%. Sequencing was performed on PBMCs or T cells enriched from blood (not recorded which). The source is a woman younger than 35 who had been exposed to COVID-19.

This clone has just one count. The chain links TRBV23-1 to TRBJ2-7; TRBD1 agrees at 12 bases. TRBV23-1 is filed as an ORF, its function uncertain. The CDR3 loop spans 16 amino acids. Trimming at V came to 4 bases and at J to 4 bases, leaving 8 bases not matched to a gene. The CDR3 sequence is CASSPGGTGGLYEQYF. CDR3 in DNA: TGCGCCAGCAGTCCCGGGGGGACAGGGGGCTTGTACGAGCAGTACTTC.

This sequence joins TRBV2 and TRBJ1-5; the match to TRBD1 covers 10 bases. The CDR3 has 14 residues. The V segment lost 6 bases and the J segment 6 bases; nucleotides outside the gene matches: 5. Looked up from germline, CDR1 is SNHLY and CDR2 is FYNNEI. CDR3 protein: CASSAGQGSQPQHF. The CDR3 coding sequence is TGTGCCAGCAGCGCGGGACAGGGGAGTCAGCCCCAGCATTTT.

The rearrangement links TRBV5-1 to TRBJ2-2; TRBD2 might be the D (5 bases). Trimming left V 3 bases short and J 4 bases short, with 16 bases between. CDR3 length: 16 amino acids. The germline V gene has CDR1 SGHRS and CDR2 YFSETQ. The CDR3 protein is CASSWDGGGSTGELFF. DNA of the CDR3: TGCGCCAGCAGCTGGGATGGAGGAGGTTCCACCGGGGAGCTGTTTTTT. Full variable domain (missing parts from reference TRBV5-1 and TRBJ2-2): KAGVTQTPRYLIKTRGQQVTLSCSPISGHRSVSWYQQTPGQGLQFLFEYFSETQRNKGNFPGRFSGRQFSNSRSEMNVSTLELGDSALYLCASSWDGGGSTGELFFGEGSRLTVL.

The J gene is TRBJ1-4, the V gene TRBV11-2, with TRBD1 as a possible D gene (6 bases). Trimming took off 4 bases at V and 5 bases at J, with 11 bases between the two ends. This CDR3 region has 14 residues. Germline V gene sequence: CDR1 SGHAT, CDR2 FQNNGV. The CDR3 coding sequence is TGTGCCAGCAGCTACGGGAGGGGGAATGAAAAACTGTTTTTT. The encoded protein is CASSYGRGNEKLFF.

The CDR3 is CASSYRGRTGELFF. The CDR3 bases are TGTGCCAGCAGCTACAGGGGGCGCACCGGGGAGCTGTTTTTT. The gene calls are TRBV7-8 and TRBJ2-2; 9 nucleotides match TRBD1. Losses at the gene ends were 4 bases for V and 4 bases for J; bases not matched to a gene: 1. CDR3 length: 14 residues. CDR1 and CDR2 from the germline V gene are SGHVS and FQNEAQ.

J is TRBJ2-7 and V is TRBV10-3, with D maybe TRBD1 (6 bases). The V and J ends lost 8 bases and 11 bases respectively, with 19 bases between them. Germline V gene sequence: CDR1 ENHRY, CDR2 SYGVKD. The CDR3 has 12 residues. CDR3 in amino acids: CAIFGGRRAKYF. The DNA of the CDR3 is TGTGCCATCTTTGGGGGCCGGCGGGCGAAGTACTTC.

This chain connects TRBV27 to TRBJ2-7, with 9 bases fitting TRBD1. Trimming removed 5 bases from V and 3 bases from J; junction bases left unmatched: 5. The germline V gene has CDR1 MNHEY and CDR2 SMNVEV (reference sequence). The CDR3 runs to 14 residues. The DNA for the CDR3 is TGTGCCAGCAGTACCCGGGACAGGGTCTACGAGCAGTACTTC. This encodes CASSTRDRVYEQYF.

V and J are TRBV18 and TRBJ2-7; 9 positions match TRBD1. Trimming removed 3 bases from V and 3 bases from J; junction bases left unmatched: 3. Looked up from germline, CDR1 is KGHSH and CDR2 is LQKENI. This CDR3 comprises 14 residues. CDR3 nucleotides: TGTGCCAGCTCACCCCAGGGACAGGGCTACGAGCAGTACTTC. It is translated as CASSPQGQGYEQYF.

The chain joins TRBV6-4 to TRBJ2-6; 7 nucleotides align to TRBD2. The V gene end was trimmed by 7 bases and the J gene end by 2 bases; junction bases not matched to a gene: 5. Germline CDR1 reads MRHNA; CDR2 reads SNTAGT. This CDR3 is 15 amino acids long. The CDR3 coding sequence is TGTGCCAGCAAAAGGGCGGGGGCTGGGGCCAACGTCCTGACTTTC. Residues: CASKRAGAGANVLTF.

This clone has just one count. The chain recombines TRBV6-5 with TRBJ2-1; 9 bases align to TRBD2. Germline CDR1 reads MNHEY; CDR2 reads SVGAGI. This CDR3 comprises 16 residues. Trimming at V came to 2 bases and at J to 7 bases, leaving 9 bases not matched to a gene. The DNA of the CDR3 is TGTGCCAGCAGTTACCGAGGTAGCGGGAGTAGGAATGAGCAGTTCTTC. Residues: CASSYRGSGSRNEQFF.

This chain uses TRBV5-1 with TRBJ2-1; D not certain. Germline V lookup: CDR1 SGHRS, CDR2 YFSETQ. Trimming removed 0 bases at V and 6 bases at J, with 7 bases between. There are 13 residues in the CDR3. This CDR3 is CASSLAPSNEQFF. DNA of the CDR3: TGCGCCAGCAGCTTGGCCCCCTCCAATGAGCAGTTCTTC.

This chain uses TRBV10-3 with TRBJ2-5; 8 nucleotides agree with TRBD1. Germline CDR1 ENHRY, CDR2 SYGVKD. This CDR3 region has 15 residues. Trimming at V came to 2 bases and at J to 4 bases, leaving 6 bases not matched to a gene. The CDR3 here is CAISEPGTGGETQYF. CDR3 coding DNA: TGTGCCATCAGTGAGCCCGGGACAGGAGGAGAGACCCAGTACTTC.

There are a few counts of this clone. The CDR3 loop is CASSLDRDSNNQPQHF. DNA of the CDR3: TGTGCCAGCAGCTTAGACCGGGACAGTAACAATCAGCCCCAGCATTTT. The genes are TRBV7-9 and TRBJ1-5; 7 nucleotides agree with TRBD1. The CDR3 runs 16 residues. Germline-derived CDR1 and CDR2 are SEHNR and FQNEAQ (reference sequence). Trimming at V came to 1 base and at J to 3 bases, leaving 6 bases not matched to a gene.

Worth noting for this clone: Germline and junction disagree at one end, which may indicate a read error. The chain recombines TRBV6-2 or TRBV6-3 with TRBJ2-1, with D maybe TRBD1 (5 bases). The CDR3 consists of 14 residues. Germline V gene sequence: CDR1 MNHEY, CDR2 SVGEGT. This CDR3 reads CVSSYWVGANEQFF. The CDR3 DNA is TGTGTCAGCAGTTATTGGGTAGGGGCAAATGAGCAGTTCTTC.

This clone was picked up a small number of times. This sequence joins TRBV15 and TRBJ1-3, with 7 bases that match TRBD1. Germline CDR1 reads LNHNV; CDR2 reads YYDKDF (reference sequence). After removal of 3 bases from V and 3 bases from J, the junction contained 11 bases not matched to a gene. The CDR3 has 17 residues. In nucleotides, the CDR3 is TGTGCCACCAGCAGCTACAACAGGGGCAGCAGTGGAAACACCATATATTTT. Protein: CATSSYNRGSSGNTIYF.

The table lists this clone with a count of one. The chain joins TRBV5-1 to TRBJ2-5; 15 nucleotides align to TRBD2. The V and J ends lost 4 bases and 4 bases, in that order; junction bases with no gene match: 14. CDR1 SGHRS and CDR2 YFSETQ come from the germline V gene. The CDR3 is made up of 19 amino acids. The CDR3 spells CASSKAGLAGGPPSETQYF. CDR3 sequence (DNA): TGCGCCAGCAGCAAAGCAGGACTAGCGGGAGGGCCTCCTTCAGAGACCCAGTACTTC. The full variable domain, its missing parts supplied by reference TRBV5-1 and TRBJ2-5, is KAGVTQTPRYLIKTRGQQVTLSCSPISGHRSVSWYQQTPGQGLQFLFEYFSETQRNKGNFPGRFSGRQFSNSRSEMNVSTLELGDSALYLCASSKAGLAGGPPSETQYFGPGTRLLVL.

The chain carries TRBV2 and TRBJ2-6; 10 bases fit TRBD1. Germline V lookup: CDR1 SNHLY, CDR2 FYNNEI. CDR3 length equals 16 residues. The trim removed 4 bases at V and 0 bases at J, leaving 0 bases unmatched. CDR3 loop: CASSGTGGSGANVLTF. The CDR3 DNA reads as TGTGCCAGCAGTGGGACAGGGGGCTCTGGGGCCAACGTCCTGACTTTC. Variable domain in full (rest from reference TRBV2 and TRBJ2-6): EPEVTQTPSHQVTQMGQEVILRCVPISNHLYFYWYRQILGQKVEFLVSFYNNEISEKSEIFDDQFSVERPDGSNFTLKIRSTKLEDSAMYFCASSGTGGSGANVLTFGAGSRLTVL.

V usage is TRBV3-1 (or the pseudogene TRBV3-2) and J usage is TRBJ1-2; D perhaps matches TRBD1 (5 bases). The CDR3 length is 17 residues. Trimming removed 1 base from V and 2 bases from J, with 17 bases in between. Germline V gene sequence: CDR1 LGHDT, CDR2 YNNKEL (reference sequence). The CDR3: CASSQVGAQIKNYGYTF. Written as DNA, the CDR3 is TGTGCCAGCAGCCAAGTAGGGGCCCAGATAAAAAACTATGGCTACACCTTC.

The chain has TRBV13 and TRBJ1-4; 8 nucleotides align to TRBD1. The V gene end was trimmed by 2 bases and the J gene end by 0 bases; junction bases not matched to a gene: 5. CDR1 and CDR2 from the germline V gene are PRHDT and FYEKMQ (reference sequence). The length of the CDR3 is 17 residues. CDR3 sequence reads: CASSLSGTGTTNEKLFF. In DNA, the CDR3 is TGTGCCAGCAGCTTATCGGGGACAGGTACAACTAATGAAAAACTGTTTTTT. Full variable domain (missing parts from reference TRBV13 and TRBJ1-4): AAGVIQSPRHLIKEKRETATLKCYPIPRHDTVYWYQQGPGQDPQFLISFYEKMQSDKGSIPDRFSAQQFSDYHSELNMSSLELGDSALYFCASSLSGTGTTNEKLFFGSGTQLSVL.

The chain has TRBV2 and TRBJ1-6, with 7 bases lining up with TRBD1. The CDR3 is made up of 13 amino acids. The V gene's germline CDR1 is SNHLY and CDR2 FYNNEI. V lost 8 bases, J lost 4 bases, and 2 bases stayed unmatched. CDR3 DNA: TGTGCCAGCCGGGACAGTTATAATTCACCCCTCCACTTT. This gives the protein CASRDSYNSPLHF.

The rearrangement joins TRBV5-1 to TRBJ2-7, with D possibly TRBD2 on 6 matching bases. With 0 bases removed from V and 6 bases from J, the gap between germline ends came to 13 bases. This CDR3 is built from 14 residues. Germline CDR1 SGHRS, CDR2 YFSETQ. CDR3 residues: CASSLEWGVAEQYF. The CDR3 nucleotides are TGCGCCAGCAGCTTGGAATGGGGGGTCGCCGAGCAGTACTTC. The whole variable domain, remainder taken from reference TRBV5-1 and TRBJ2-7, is KAGVTQTPRYLIKTRGQQVTLSCSPISGHRSVSWYQQTPGQGLQFLFEYFSETQRNKGNFPGRFSGRQFSNSRSEMNVSTLELGDSALYLCASSLEWGVAEQYFGPGTRLTVT.

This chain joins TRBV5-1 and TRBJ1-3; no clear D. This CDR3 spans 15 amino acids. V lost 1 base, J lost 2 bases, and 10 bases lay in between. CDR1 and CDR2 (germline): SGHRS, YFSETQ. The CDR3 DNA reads TGCGCCAGCAGCTTGTCTCTCGGTGCTGGAAACACCATATATTTT. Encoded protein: CASSLSLGAGNTIYF.

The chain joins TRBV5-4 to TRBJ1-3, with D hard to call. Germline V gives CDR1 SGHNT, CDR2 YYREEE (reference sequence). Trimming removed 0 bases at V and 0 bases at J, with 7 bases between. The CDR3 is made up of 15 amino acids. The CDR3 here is CASSLGRSSGNTIYF. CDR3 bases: TGTGCCAGCAGCTTGGGACGGAGCTCTGGAAACACCATATATTTT.

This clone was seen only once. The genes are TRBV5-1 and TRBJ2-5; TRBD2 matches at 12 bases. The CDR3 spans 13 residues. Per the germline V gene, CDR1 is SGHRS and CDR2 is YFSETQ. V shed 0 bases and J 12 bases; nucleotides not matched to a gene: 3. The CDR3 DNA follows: TGCGCCAGCAGCTTGGAACTAGCGGGGGGAAAGTACTTC. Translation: CASSLELAGGKYF. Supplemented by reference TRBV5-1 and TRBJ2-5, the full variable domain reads KAGVTQTPRYLIKTRGQQVTLSCSPISGHRSVSWYQQTPGQGLQFLFEYFSETQRNKGNFPGRFSGRQFSNSRSEMNVSTLELGDSALYLCASSLELAGGKYFGPGTRLLVL.